This T cell receptor beta chain appears in the sequencing data of a study of T cell repertoires in cytomegalovirus infection (dated 2019 in TCRdb). Looking at the study overall: The HLA type of each donor mattered for the analysis, because public TCR beta signatures pointed to carriage of CMV infection along with the matching HLA type.

This clonotype was seen repeatedly, ten times or more. The antigen this receptor binds is unknown. No much larger clone is present one base from it, and per-base qualities are unavailable. This sample was sequenced with an Illumina HiSeq 1500. In TCRdb, the public reads were trimmed at Q25 with fastp and aligned with MiXCR, with productive beta chains retained. Rows with one shared CDR3 protein collapse into an entry with the most common genes and DNA. The sample profile shows fewer than 85,000 distinct CDR3 sequences; 4% of them were found once. Of the sample, about 20% is held by the ten largest clones. What the work shows at the level of the full study, not this receptor alone: In both this cohort and an independent roughly 330-donor cohort, the cumulative frequency of public TCR beta family members distinguished carriers of CMV infection plus the relevant HLA type. In the ex vivo response, HLA-C-restricted CMV-specific TCR beta clonotypes were dominant, and in two of eight donors the single most frequent clonotype came from this HLA-C-restricted group.

Sequences LNHDA (CDR1) and SQIVND (CDR2) are obtained from the germline V gene (reference sequence). V is pruned by 7 bases and J by 7 bases, leaving 10 bases of the junction without a gene match. The CDR3 measures 14 amino acids from cysteine to phenylalanine. The only DNA kept is the CDR3, 42 bases in frame from the first base. The sequence joins TRBV19 to TRBJ1-5; TRBD1 agrees with 7 junctional bases. The origin of this receptor is a human donor in good health (CMV status not recorded). Some clones in this sample may be carry-over from other donors' samples. Sequenced input: PBMCs. The CDR3 amino acid sequence is: CASNPTGRDQPQHF. Here is the DNA: TGTGCCAGTAACCCGACAGGGAGGGACCAGCCCCAGCATTTT.